The T cell receptor (beta chain) under discussion was sequenced for a study of T cell changes during pregnancy in multiple sclerosis. Here immunoSEQ multiplex PCR was the method, and the copy in TCRdb shows in-frame clones only, minus some. Seen here are some 49,000 clones, 90% observed once, and the top ten hold 5% to 6.5%. The CDR3 consists of 13 residues. The V gene's germline CDR1 is MNHNS and CDR2 SASEGT. V lost 7 bases to trimming and J lost 5 bases; unmatched junction nucleotides: 8. V usage is TRBV6-1 and J usage is TRBJ2-7; TRBD1 matches 7 bases. This clonotype originated in a female donor in good health, enrolled as a control in a pregnancy study. Sequences were derived from peripheral blood, sampled after pregnancy. CDR3 protein: CASTQGESDEQYF. CDR3 nucleotides: TGTGCCAGCACCCAGGGGGAGTCGGACGAGCAGTACTTC.